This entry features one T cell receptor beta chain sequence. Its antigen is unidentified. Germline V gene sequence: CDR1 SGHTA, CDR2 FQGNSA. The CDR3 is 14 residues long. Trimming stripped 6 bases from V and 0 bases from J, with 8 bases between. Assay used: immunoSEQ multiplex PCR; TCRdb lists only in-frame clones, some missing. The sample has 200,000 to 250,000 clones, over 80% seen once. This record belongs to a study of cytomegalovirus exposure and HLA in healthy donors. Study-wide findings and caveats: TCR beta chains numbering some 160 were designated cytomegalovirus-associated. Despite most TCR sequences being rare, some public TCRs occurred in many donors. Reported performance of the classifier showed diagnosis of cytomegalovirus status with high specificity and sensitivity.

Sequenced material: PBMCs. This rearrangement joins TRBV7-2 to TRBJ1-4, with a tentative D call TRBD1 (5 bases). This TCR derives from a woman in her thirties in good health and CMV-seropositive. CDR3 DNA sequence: TGTGCCAGCAGTCTGGGGGCAACTAATGAAAAACTGTTTTTT. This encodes CASSLGATNEKLFF. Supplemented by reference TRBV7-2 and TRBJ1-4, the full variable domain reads GAGVSQSPSNKVTEKGKDVELRCDPISGHTALYWYRQSLGQGLEFLIYFQGNSAPDKSGLPSDRFSAERTGGSVSTLTIQRTQQEDSAVYLCASSLGATNEKLFFGSGTQLSVL.